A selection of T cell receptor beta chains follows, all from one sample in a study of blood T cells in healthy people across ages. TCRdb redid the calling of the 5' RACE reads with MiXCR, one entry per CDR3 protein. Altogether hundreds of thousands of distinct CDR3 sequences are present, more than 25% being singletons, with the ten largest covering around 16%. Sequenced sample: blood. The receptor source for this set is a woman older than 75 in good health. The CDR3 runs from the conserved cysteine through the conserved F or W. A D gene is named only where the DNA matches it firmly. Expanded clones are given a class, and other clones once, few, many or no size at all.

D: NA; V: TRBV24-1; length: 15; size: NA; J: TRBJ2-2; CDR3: CATSVGQGNTGELFF; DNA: TGTGCCACCAGTGTGGGACAAGGTAACACCGGGGAGCTGTTTTTT
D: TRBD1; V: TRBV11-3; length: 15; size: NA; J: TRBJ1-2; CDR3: CASSSGDRGRGGYTF; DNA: TGTGCCAGCAGCTCCGGGGACAGGGGCAGGGGAGGCTACACCTTC
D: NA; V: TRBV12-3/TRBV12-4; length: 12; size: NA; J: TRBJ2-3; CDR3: CASRRGADAQYF; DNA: TGTGCCAGCAGACGTGGGGCAGATGCGCAGTATTTT
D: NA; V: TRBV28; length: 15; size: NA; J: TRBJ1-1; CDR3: CASIGNPRGGTEAFF; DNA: TGTGCCAGCATTGGAAATCCTCGAGGGGGCACTGAAGCTTTCTTT
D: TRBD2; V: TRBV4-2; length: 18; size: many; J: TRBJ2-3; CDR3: CASSRTSGTSGSTDTQYF; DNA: TGTGCCAGCAGCCGCACCTCCGGGACTAGCGGGAGCACAGATACGCAGTATTTT
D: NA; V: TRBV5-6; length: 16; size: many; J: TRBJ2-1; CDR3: CASSLGGVSSYNEQFF; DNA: TGTGCCAGCAGCTTGGGGGGGGTCAGCTCCTACAATGAGCAGTTCTTC
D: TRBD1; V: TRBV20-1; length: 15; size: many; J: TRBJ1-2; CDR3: CSASTGTGGFYGYTF; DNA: TGCAGTGCTAGCACCGGGACAGGGGGCTTCTATGGCTACACCTTC
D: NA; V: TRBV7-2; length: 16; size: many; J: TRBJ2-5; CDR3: CASSSPTVLTRETQYF; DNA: TGTGCCAGCAGCTCCCCCACCGTTCTTACCCGAGAGACCCAGTACTTC
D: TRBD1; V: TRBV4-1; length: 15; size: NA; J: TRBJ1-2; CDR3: CASSQRTGGRYGYTF; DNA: TGCGCCAGCAGCCAGCGGACAGGGGGCAGGTATGGCTACACCTTC
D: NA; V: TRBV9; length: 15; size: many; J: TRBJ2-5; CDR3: CASSVGTGTQETQYF; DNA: TGTGCCAGCAGCGTAGGGACCGGGACCCAAGAGACCCAGTACTTC
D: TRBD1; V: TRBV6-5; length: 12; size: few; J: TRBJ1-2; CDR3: CASSKQGWGYTF; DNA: TGTGCCAGCAGCAAACAGGGGTGGGGCTACACCTTC
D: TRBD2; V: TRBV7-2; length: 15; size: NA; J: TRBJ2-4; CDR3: CASSLSLADQNIQYF; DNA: TGTGCCAGCAGCTTATCTCTAGCGGACCAAAACATTCAGTACTTC
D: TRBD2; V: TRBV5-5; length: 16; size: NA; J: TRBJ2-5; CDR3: CASSLVPAGVGETQYF; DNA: TGTGCCAGCAGCTTGGTGCCAGCGGGGGTGGGAGAGACCCAGTACTTC
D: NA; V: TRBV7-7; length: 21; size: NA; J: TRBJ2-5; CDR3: CASSLYERGYGPGPYQETQYF; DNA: TGTGCCAGCAGCCTATACGAGAGGGGGTACGGGCCAGGGCCGTACCAAGAGACCCAGTACTTC
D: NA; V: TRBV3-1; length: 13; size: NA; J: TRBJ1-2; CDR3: CASSPAAGGGYTF; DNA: TGTGCCAGCAGCCCCGCGGCGGGCGGTGGCTACACCTTC
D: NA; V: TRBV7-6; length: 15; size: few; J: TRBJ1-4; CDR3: CASSSPGGANEKRFF; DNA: TGTGCCAGCAGCTCCCCGGGTGGGGCTAATGAAAAACGGTTTTTT
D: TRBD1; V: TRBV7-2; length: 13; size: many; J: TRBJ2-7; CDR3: CASSRGQVHEQYF; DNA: TGTGCCAGCAGCCGAGGACAGGTCCACGAGCAGTACTTC
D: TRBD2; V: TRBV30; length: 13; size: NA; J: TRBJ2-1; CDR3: CAWSGGAYNERFF; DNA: TGTGCCTGGAGCGGGGGGGCCTACAATGAGCGGTTCTTC
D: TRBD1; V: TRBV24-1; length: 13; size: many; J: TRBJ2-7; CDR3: CATRTGQPTEQYF; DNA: TGTGCCACCCGGACAGGCCAACCAACCGAGCAGTACTTC
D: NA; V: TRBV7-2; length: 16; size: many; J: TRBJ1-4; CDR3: CASSLNMAGLNEKLFF; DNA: TGTGCCAGCAGCTTAAATATGGCAGGGCTTAATGAAAAACTGTTTTTT
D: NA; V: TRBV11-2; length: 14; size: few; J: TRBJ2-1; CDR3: CASSLEGGQETQFF; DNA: TGTGCCAGCAGCTTGGAGGGGGGCCAAGAGACCCAGTTCTTC
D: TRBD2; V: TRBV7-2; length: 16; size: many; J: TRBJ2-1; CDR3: CASSLELAGGRHEQFF; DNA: TGTGCCAGCAGCTTAGAACTAGCGGGGGGGCGCCATGAGCAGTTCTTC
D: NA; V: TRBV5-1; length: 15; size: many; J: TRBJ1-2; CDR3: CASSWDRGTVYGYTF; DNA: TGCGCCAGCAGCTGGGATAGGGGGACCGTCTATGGCTACACCTTC
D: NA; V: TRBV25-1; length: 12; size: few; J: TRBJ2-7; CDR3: CASRETDYEQYF; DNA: TGTGCCAGCAGGGAAACAGACTACGAGCAGTACTTC
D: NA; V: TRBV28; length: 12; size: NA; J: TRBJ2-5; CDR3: CASRQTGETQYF; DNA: TGTGCCAGCAGGCAAACAGGGGAGACCCAGTACTTC
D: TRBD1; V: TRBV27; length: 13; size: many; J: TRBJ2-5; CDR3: CAMRTGGKETQYF; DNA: TGTGCCATGCGGACAGGGGGTAAAGAGACCCAGTACTTC
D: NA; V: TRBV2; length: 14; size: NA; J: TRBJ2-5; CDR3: CASSARTGRETQDF; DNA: TGTGCCAGCAGTGCTAGGACAGGGCGGGAGACCCAGGACTTC
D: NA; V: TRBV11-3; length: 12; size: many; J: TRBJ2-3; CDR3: CASSFRGRTQYF; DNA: TGTGCCAGCAGCTTTAGGGGACGTACGCAGTATTTT
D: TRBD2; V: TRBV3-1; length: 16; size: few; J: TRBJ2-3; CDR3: CASSLTSGGAWDTQYF; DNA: TGTGCCAGCAGCCTCACGAGCGGGGGGGCGTGGGATACGCAGTATTTT
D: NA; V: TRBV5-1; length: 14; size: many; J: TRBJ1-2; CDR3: CASSLVGTSYGYTF; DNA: TGCGCCAGCAGCTTGGTGGGTACCTCCTATGGCTACACCTTC
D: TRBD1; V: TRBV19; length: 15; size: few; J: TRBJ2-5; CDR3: CASSPLGQGTQTQYF; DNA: TGTGCCAGTAGCCCGTTGGGACAGGGGACGCAGACCCAGTACTTC
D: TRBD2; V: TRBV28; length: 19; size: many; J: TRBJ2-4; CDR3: CASSLLALAGGTDKNIQYF; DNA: TGTGCCAGCAGTTTATTGGCGCTAGCGGGGGGGACGGACAAAAACATTCAGTACTTC
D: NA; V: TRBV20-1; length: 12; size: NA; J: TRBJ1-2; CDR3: CSTLDSRYGYTF; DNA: TGCAGCACGCTGGACAGCCGATATGGCTACACCTTC
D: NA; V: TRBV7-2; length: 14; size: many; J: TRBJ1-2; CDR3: CASSRSASDYGYTF; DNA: TGTGCCAGCAGCCGCAGTGCTTCGGACTATGGCTACACCTTC
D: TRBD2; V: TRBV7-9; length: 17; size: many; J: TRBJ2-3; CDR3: CASSQGGLAGISDTQYF; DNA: TGTGCCAGCAGCCAAGGAGGGCTAGCGGGGATATCAGATACGCAGTATTTT
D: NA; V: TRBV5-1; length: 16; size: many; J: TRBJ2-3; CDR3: CASSSQPGVSTDTQYF; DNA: TGCGCCAGCAGCTCCCAACCCGGGGTTAGCACAGATACGCAGTATTTT
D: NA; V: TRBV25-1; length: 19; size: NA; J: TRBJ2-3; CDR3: CASSSPGLRKDASTDTQYF; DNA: TGTGCCAGCAGTTCTCCGGGACTCCGAAAAGACGCTAGCACAGATACGCAGTATTTT
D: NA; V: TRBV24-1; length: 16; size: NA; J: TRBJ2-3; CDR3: CATSVGDVMPTDTQYF; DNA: TGTGCCACCAGTGTGGGGGACGTAATGCCCACAGATACGCAGTATTTT
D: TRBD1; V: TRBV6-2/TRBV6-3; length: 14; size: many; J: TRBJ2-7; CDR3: CASSYVGTGYEQYF; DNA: TGTGCCAGCAGTTATGTCGGGACAGGGTACGAGCAGTACTTC
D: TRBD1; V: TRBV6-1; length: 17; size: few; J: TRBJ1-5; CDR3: CASRDSPQGGAWQPQHF; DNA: TGTGCCAGCAGGGATTCTCCACAGGGGGGCGCGTGGCAGCCCCAGCATTTT
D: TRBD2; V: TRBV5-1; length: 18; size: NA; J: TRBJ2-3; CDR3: CASSSGRRLAAITDTQYF; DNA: TGCGCCAGCAGCTCCGGCCGTCGACTAGCCGCGATCACAGATACGCAGTATTTT
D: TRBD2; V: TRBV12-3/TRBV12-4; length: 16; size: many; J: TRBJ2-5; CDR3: CANNLPGTSLPETQYF; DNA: TGTGCCAACAACCTACCCGGGACTAGCCTTCCAGAGACCCAGTACTTC
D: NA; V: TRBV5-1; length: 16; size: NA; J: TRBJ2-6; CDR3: CASSPMGGSGANVLTF; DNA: TGCGCCAGCAGCCCTATGGGGGGTTCTGGGGCCAACGTCCTGACTTTC
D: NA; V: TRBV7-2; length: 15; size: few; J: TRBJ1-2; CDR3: CASSSRPGGNYGYTF; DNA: TGTGCCAGCAGCTCGCGTCCCGGCGGAAACTATGGCTACACCTTC
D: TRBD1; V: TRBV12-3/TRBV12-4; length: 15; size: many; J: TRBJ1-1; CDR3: CASSIPGQGGTEAFF; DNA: TGTGCCAGCAGCATCCCGGGCCAGGGGGGCACTGAAGCTTTCTTT
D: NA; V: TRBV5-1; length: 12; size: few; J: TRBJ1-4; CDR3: CASSLANEKLFF; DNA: TGCGCCAGCAGCTTGGCCAATGAAAAACTGTTTTTT